This note documents a single TCR beta chain sequence. These data come from a study of radiation and T cells in renal cell carcinoma. The CDR3 has 16 amino acids. Germline CDR1 reads SGDLS; CDR2 reads YYNGEE. The V and J ends lost 0 bases and 5 bases, in that order; junction bases with no gene match: 10. Clones were read by immunoSEQ multiplex PCR, and TCRdb kept only the in-frame ones, dropping some. The table shows about 65,000 clones, with just over 75% occurring only once. As to time point: blood 2 weeks post-SBRT. The treatment was: 15 Gy SBRT to primary tumor, nephrectomy 4 weeks later. The rearrangement joins TRBV9 to TRBJ1-1; 7 positions agree with TRBD1. Specimen: blood, collected from a patient whose treatment included radiotherapy and nephrectomy. This clonotype was sampled from a man in his 60s with renal cell carcinoma. The CDR3 region has the DNA TGTGCCAGCAGCGTAGGGACAGGCCGGGTAGGAACTGAAGCTTTCTTT. It specifies CASSVGTGRVGTEAFF. Full variable domain (rest looked up from reference TRBV9 and TRBJ1-1): DSGVTQTPKHLITATGQRVTLRCSPRSGDLSVYWYQQSLDQGLQFLIQYYNGEERAKGNILERFSAQQFPDLHSELNLSSLELGDSALYFCASSVGTGRVGTEAFFGQGTRLTVV.